The T cell receptor beta chain described here comes from a study of T cells expressing NK-cell markers. With the 5' RACE reads reprocessed, TCRdb shows one record per CDR3 protein and no DNA. The table lists 150,000 to 160,000 distinct CDR3 sequences. The CDR3 contains 17 residues. The V gene's germline CDR1 is SGHRS and CDR2 YFSETQ. This chain connects TRBV5-1 to TRBJ2-1; TCRdb picks TRBD1, but there is no DNA to check that call. This TCR came from a woman between 50 and 59 years old in good health. Sequenced input: blood T cells: a sorted CD56 or NKG2C T cell subset, CD4+ or CD8+ T cells, or bulk PBMC T cells (not recorded which). CDR3 region: CASSSRDRGLDYNEQFF. Full variable domain (missing parts from reference TRBV5-1 and TRBJ2-1): KAGVTQTPRYLIKTRGQQVTLSCSPISGHRSVSWYQQTPGQGLQFLFEYFSETQRNKGNFPGRFSGRQFSNSRSEMNVSTLELGDSALYLCASSSRDRGLDYNEQFFGPGTRLTVL.